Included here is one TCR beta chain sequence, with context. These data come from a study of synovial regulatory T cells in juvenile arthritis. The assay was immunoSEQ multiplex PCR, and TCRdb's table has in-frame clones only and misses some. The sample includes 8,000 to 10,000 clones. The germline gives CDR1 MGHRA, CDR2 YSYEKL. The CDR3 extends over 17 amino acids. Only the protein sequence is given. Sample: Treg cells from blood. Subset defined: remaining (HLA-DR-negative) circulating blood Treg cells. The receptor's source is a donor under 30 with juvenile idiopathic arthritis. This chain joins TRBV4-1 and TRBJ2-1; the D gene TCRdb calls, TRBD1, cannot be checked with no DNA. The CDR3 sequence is CASREDNLRDSYNEQFF.